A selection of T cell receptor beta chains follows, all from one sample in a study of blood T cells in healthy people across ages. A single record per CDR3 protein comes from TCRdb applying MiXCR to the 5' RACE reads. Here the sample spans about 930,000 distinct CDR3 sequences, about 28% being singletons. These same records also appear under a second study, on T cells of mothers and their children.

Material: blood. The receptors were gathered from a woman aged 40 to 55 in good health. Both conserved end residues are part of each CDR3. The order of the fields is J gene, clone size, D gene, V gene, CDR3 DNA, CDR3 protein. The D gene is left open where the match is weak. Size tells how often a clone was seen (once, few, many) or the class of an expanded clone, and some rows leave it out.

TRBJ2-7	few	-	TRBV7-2	TGTGCCAGCAGCTTAGATATGTTATGCGAGCAGTACTTC	CASSLDMLCEQYF
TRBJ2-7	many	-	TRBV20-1	TGCAGTGCTAGACCTACTGGACCTTCCTACGAGCAGTACTTC	CSARPTGPSYEQYF
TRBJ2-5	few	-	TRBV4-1	TGCGCCAGCAGCCGGTACCTCAACTTC	CASSRYLNF
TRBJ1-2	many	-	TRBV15	TGTGCCACCAGCAGAGCTAGGGCAGACTATGGCTACACCTTC	CATSRARADYGYTF
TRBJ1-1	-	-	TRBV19	TGTGCCAGTAGTACCGCAGGGGCCACTGAAGCTTTCTTT	CASSTAGATEAFF
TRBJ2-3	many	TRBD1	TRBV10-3	TGTGCCATCAGTGGACAGGGGGGCACAGATACGCAGTATTTT	CAISGQGGTDTQYF
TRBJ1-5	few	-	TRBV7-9	TGTGCCAGCAGCTTAAACGAGGGGCAGCCCCAGCATTTT	CASSLNEGQPQHF
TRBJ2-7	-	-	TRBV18	TGTGCCAGCTCACCAAATGAAGGGACGGTCTACGAGCAGTACTTC	CASSPNEGTVYEQYF
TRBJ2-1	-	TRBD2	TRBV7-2	TGTGCCAGCAGCTTAGTGGCGGGGGGGATCTACAATGAGCAGTTCTTC	CASSLVAGGIYNEQFF
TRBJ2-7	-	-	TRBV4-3	TGCGCCAGCAGTTCTGGACTACAAGAGGCCCAGTACTTC	CASSSGLQEAQYF
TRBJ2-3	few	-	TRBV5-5	TGTGCCAGCAGCTTCTTCAGTGGGGGCGGGGGACGCACAGATACGCAGTATTTT	CASSFFSGGGGRTDTQYF
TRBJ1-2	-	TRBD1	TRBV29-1	TGCAGCGTTGCAAAAGGACAGGGAGAAATTAACTATGGCTACACCTTC	CSVAKGQGEINYGYTF
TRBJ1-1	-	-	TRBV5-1	TGCGCCAGCAGCTTTTCACAAAACATGAACACTGAAGCTTTCTTT	CASSFSQNMNTEAFF
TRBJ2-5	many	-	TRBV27	TGTGCCAGCAGTCCACTCGGGGTGAATCAAGAGACCCAGTACTTC	CASSPLGVNQETQYF
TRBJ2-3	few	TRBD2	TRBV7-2	TGTACCAGCAGCCAGGGCCGGGGGGGAGATACGCAGTATTTT	CTSSQGRGGDTQYF
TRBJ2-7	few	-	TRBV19	TGTGCCAGTAGTATGTATGACCGGACCTACGAGCAGTACTTC	CASSMYDRTYEQYF
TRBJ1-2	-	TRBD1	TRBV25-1	TGTGCCAGCAGTCAGACAGGGGTATTGGCTAACTATGGCTACACCTTC	CASSQTGVLANYGYTF
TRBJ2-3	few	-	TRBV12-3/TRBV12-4	TGTGCCAGCACTCCGTACGCCGCGCGGGACACAGATACGCAGTATTTT	CASTPYAARDTDTQYF
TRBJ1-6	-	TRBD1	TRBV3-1	TGTGCCAGCAGCCGCGGAGGGACAGGGAATTCACCCCTCCACTTT	CASSRGGTGNSPLHF
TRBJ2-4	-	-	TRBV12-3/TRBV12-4	TGTGCCAGCAGTTCCCTGGGGGGCCGTAGTGAGCAGTACTTC	CASSSLGGRSEQYF
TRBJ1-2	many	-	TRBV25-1	TGTGCCAGCAGTTCTGACGTCAACTATGGCTACACCTTC	CASSSDVNYGYTF
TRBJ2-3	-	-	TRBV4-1	TGCGCCAGCAGCGCGCCTGGCCGGGGACTCATCACAGATACGCAGTATTTT	CASSAPGRGLITDTQYF
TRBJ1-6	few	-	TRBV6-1	TGTGCCAGCAGGGAAGGGGATTGGGACCTCTCCTATAATTCACCCCTCCACTTT	CASREGDWDLSYNSPLHF
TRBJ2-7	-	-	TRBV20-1	TGCAGTGCTCTCCCGGCAGTCTACGAGCAGTACTTC	CSALPAVYEQYF
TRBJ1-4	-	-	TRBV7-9	TGTGCCAGCAGCTTCTCACCTTGGGGGAATGAAAAACTGTTTTTT	CASSFSPWGNEKLFF
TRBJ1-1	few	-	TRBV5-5	TGTGCCAGCAGCTTGGGGACACCTGAAGCTTTCTTT	CASSLGTPEAFF
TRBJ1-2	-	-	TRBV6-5	TGTGCCAGCAGTTACTTCGGGGAGGCGGGCTACACCTTC	CASSYFGEAGYTF
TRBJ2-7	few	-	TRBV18	TGTGCCAGCTCACCAGACAGGAAGAACGAGCAGTACTTC	CASSPDRKNEQYF
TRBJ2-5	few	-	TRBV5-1	TGCGCCAGCAGCTTGGCCCTCGGAGTAGGGGAGACCCAGTACTTC	CASSLALGVGETQYF
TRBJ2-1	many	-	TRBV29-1	TGCAGCGTTGCGAAAGGTGTAGGTAACAATGAGCAGTTCTTC	CSVAKGVGNNEQFF
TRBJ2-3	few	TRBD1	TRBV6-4	TGTGCCAGCAGTGACTTAAACAGGGGTTGGAGTCTCATGGATACGCAGTATTTT	CASSDLNRGWSLMDTQYF
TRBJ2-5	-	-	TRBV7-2	TGTGCCAGCGTCAGGGTTAGGTGGGAGACCCAGTACTTC	CASVRVRWETQYF
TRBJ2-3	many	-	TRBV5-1	TGCGCCAGCAGCTTGGACTTCAATTTGGATACGCAGTATTTT	CASSLDFNLDTQYF
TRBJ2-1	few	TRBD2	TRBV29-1	TGCGGTATTAGCGGGGGGACTTACAATGAGCAGTTCTTC	CGISGGTYNEQFF
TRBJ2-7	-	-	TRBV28	TGTGCCAGCAGTTCGCGGTGTTACGAGCAGTACTTC	CASSSRCYEQYF
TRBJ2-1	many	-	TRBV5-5	TGTGCCAGCAGCTTGTCAGACCGAGGCTACAATGAGCAGTTCTTC	CASSLSDRGYNEQFF
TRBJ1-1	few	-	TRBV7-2	TGTGCCAGCAGCTTGGGCAGGCTCACTGAAGCTTTCTTT	CASSLGRLTEAFF
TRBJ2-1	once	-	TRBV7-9	TGTGCCAGCAGCCCCTACGGGGTTGGCTATGAGCAGTTCTTC	CASSPYGVGYEQFF
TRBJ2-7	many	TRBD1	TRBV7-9	TGTGCCAGCAGTCCTACAGGGGTAATCCCCTACGAGCAGTACTTC	CASSPTGVIPYEQYF
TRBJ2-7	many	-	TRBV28	TGTGCCAGCAGCCGCCATGGGGAGGCGGGCTACGAGCAGTACTTC	CASSRHGEAGYEQYF
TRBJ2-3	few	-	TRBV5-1	TGCGCCAGCAGCGCCTACGGGGACACAGATACGCAGTATTTT	CASSAYGDTDTQYF
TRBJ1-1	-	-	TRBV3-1	TGTGCCAGCAGCACACGGGCCGGGAGCACTGAAGCTTTCTTT	CASSTRAGSTEAFF
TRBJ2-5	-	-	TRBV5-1	TGCGCCAGCAGCCGGTTGGCGACAAGGGAGACCCAGTACTTC	CASSRLATRETQYF
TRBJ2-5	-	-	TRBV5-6	TGTGCCAGCAGCGTGAGAAACAGGGAAGAGACCCAGTACTTC	CASSVRNREETQYF